These 15 T cell receptor beta chains were all obtained from the same sample, sequenced in a study of blood T cell repertoires in COVID-19 (TCRdb year 2020). The receptor library was made with the immunoSEQ multiplex PCR assay. TCRdb retrieved this table from immuneACCESS and kept in-frame rearrangements only. Not all clones are present; in checked studies, unresolved V genes account for under half, and no reason is known for the remainder. The sample includes hundreds of thousands of clones, with approximately 86% observed a single time. The ten largest clones take up 3% to 4% of the sample. Sequencing used PBMCs or T cells enriched from blood (not recorded which). The receptor set was obtained from a woman between 40 and 50 years old with acute COVID-19.

The V and J genes are TRBV18 and TRBJ2-1; 10 bases map to TRBD1. CDR1 and CDR2 from the germline V gene are KGHSH and LQKENI. The length of the CDR3 is 17 residues. With V trimmed by 2 bases and J by 9 bases, 13 bases remained unmatched. The DNA of the CDR3 is TGTGCCAGCTCACCAAAAGATGGGACAGGGGCTAAGAGTGAGCAGTTCTTC. Translation gives CASSPKDGTGAKSEQFF. Full variable domain (missing parts from reference TRBV18 and TRBJ2-1): NAGVMQNPRHLVRRRGQEARLRCSPMKGHSHVYWYRQLPEEGLKFMVYLQKENIIDESGMPKERFSAEFPKEGPSILRIQQVVRGDSAAYFCASSPKDGTGAKSEQFFGPGTRLTVL.

This clone was seen a single time. The gene calls are TRBV15 and TRBJ1-1; 7 positions match TRBD1. Germline loops: CDR1 LNHNV, CDR2 YYDKDF (reference sequence). After removal of 2 bases from V and 8 bases from J, the junction contained 8 bases not matched to a gene. CDR3 length: 14 residues. The CDR3 here is CATSRPTLDREAFF. The CDR3 coding sequence is TGTGCCACCAGCAGACCCACCTTGGACAGGGAAGCTTTCTTT.

This rearrangement joins TRBV18 to TRBJ2-2; possibly TRBD1 for D (6 bases). The CDR3 runs 16 residues. Germline CDR1 KGHSH, CDR2 LQKENI. Trimming removed 0 bases from V and 7 bases from J, with 15 bases in between. The chain's CDR3 is CASSPPVWGQVGELFF. CDR3 nucleotide sequence: TGTGCCAGCTCACCACCGGTCTGGGGGCAAGTCGGGGAGCTGTTTTTT.

This clone has just a few counts. CDR3: CASSASGQSYNEQFF. DNA for the CDR3: TGTGCCAGCAGCGCCTCGGGACAATCTTACAATGAGCAGTTCTTC. The V gene is TRBV7-2, the J gene TRBJ2-1, with D possibly matching TRBD1 (6 bases). Trimming shortened V by 5 bases and J by 4 bases, and 15 bases separated the two germline ends. CDR3 length: 15 amino acids. Germline V CDR1 and CDR2: SGHTA, FQGNSA. The full variable domain, its missing parts supplied by reference TRBV7-2 and TRBJ2-1, is GAGVSQSPSNKVTEKGKDVELRCDPISGHTALYWYRQSLGQGLEFLIYFQGNSAPDKSGLPSDRFSAERTGGSVSTLTIQRTQQEDSAVYLCASSASGQSYNEQFFGPGTRLTVL.

The J gene is TRBJ2-2, the V gene TRBV5-5, with 7 bases identical to TRBD2. Germline V CDR1 and CDR2: SGHKS, YYEKEE (reference sequence). The CDR3 runs 14 residues. The CDR3, as DNA: TGTGGGAGCAGCTTGGCGGGAGAAACCGGGGAGCTGTTTTTT. Amino acids: CGSSLAGETGELFF.

This clone was counted once. The rearrangement links TRBV7-9 to TRBJ2-2, with TRBD1 matching over 10 bases. CDR1 is SEHNR and CDR2 is FQNEAQ in the germline V gene (reference sequence). The CDR3 runs to 17 residues. The V and J ends lost 2 bases and 5 bases, in that order; junction bases with no gene match: 8. In nucleotides, the CDR3 is TGTGCCAGCAGCTTAAAGGGACAGGGGACTTATACCGGGGAGCTGTTTTTT. This gives the protein CASSLKGQGTYTGELFF. The whole variable domain, filled in from reference TRBV7-9 and TRBJ2-2, reads DTGVSQNPRHKITKRGQNVTFRCDPISEHNRLYWYRQTLGQGPEFLTYFQNEAQLEKSRLLSDRFSAERPKGSFSTLEIQRTEQGDSAMYLCASSLKGQGTYTGELFFGEGSRLTVL.

This chain links TRBV9 with TRBJ2-1; perhaps TRBD2 as D (6 bases). The CDR3 consists of 16 residues. V was shortened by 4 bases and J by 0 bases, with 14 bases between the two germline ends. From germline, CDR1 is SGDLS and CDR2 YYNGEE. The CDR3 loop is CASSPSGSSSYNEQFF. In nucleotides, the CDR3 is TGTGCCAGCAGCCCAAGCGGGTCTAGCTCCTACAATGAGCAGTTCTTC.

The chain has TRBV29-1 and TRBJ1-2, with unresolved D. The CDR3 runs to 11 residues. Germline loops: CDR1 SQVTM, CDR2 ANQGSEA. The germline V and J ends were trimmed by 5 bases and 4 bases, with 8 bases remaining between them. The CDR3 coding sequence is TGCAGCGTTCGGCCAGGCTATGGCTACACCTTC. Protein sequence: CSVRPGYGYTF.

Only a few counts were recorded for this clone. The V call is TRBV10-3, the J call TRBJ1-1, with D maybe TRBD1 (6 bases). V was pared by 2 bases and J by 3 bases, with 25 bases between. The CDR3 runs 19 residues. Germline V lookup: CDR1 ENHRY, CDR2 SYGVKD. The CDR3 DNA reads as TGTGCCATCAGTGAGGGAGGTATAAAAGGGGGGGCCCAGGACACTGAAGCTTTCTTT. Amino acid sequence: CAISEGGIKGGAQDTEAFF.

The chain uses TRBV7-9 and TRBJ2-6; TRBD1 aligns across 8 bases. V dropped 5 bases and J dropped 1; count of bases not matched to a gene: 7. Germline CDR1 is SEHNR and CDR2 is FQNEAQ (reference sequence). The CDR3 is made up of 17 amino acids. CDR3 residues: CASSQGQGVSGANVLTF. The DNA for the CDR3 is TGTGCCAGCAGCCAAGGACAGGGAGTATCTGGGGCCAACGTCCTGACTTTC.

This chain connects TRBV28 to TRBJ1-3, with D perhaps TRBD1 (6 bases). Germline V gene sequence: CDR1 MDHEN, CDR2 SYDVKM. Trimming stripped 10 bases from V and 0 bases from J, with 10 bases between. This CDR3 is built from 13 residues. CDR3 in amino acids: CAILDSSGNTIYF. DNA for the CDR3: TGTGCCATCTTGGACAGCTCTGGAAACACCATATATTTT.

The chain recombines TRBV10-3 with TRBJ2-2; 8 nucleotides match TRBD2. Trimming cost V 3 bases and J 1 base; bases outside gene matches: 10. In germline, CDR1 is ENHRY, CDR2 SYGVKD. This CDR3 has 18 amino acids. The CDR3 here is CAISELLIGGENTGELFF. CDR3 coding DNA: TGTGCCATCAGTGAACTCCTTATCGGGGGGGAGAACACCGGGGAGCTGTTTTTT.

The gene calls are TRBV5-4 and TRBJ2-7; 10 nucleotides agree with TRBD2. This CDR3 has 15 residues. V gave up 4 bases and J gave up 2 bases; unmatched junction bases: 6. Looked up from germline, CDR1 is SGHNT and CDR2 is YYREEE (reference sequence). CDR3 DNA sequence: TGTGCCAGCAGCCCTAGCGGGAGTAGACCCTACGAGCAGTACTTC. This gives the protein CASSPSGSRPYEQYF.

This clone is a singleton in its sample. The chain couples TRBV5-1 to TRBJ2-1; possible D gene TRBD2, 5 bases. Germline V gene sequence: CDR1 SGHRS, CDR2 YFSETQ. The V gene lost 4 bases and the J gene lost 1 base, with 12 bases spanning the gap. CDR3 length: 15 amino acids. The CDR3 sequence: CASSVDGSSYNEQFF. The CDR3 region has the DNA TGCGCCAGCAGCGTTGATGGGAGTTCCTACAATGAGCAGTTCTTC.

This rearrangement joins TRBV18 to TRBJ2-2; 12 bases are shared with TRBD2. The CDR3 runs to 15 residues. With 6 bases clipped from V and 6 bases from J, the junction kept 5 bases outside the gene matches. Germline loops: CDR1 KGHSH, CDR2 LQKENI. The CDR3 here is CASSPTSGRAGELFF. The DNA of the CDR3 is TGTGCCAGCTCCCCGACTAGCGGGAGAGCCGGGGAGCTGTTTTTT.